Listed below are T cell receptor beta chains from one sample, sequenced in a study of OX40 agonist ivuxolimab in advanced cancers. The method was immunoSEQ multiplex PCR; TCRdb's version includes in-frame clones alone and lacks a portion of them. The sample lists some 19,000 clones, around 79% occurring once. The source material was CD4+ or CD8+ T cells sorted from blood, sampled in a trial of the OX40 agonist ivuxolimab. The receptors originated from an adult with an advanced solid tumor such as melanoma, head and neck, liver or kidney cancer. CDR3s include the opening cysteine and the closing phenylalanine or tryptophan. The D gene is left open where the match is weak. Some rows mark clone size as missing; the rest say once, few, many or name a class of expanded clone.

V,J,length,size,D,CDR3,DNA
TRBV7-8,TRBJ2-5,16,-,TRBD2,CASSFTSGTPGETQYF,TGTGCCAGCAGCTTTACTAGCGGGACCCCCGGTGAGACCCAGTACTTC
TRBV5-6,TRBJ1-2,14,-,TRBD1,CASSSGQGNYGYTF,TGTGCCAGCAGCTCGGGACAGGGGAACTATGGCTACACCTTC
TRBV28,TRBJ1-1,15,-,TRBD1,CASSLTGYVNTEAFF,TGTGCCAGCAGTTTGACAGGGTACGTGAACACTGAAGCTTTCTTT
TRBV7-9,TRBJ1-1,15,-,-,CASSFGHLTSTEAFF,TGTGCCAGCAGCTTTGGACATTTAACAAGCACTGAAGCTTTCTTT
TRBV28,TRBJ1-2,14,-,TRBD1,CASSLETGYYGYTF,TGTGCCAGCAGTTTAGAGACAGGGTACTATGGCTACACCTTC
TRBV7-3,TRBJ1-2,13,-,TRBD1,CASSLGQGQAYTF,TGTGCCAGCAGCTTGGGACAGGGACAAGCCTACACCTTC
TRBV6-1,TRBJ2-7,13,-,-,CASSEGGSYEQYF,TGTGCCAGCAGTGAGGGAGGCTCCTACGAGCAGTACTTC
TRBV19,TRBJ2-1,16,-,TRBD2,CASSPGTGTSANEQFF,TGTGCCAGTAGTCCGGGAACCGGGACTAGCGCTAATGAGCAGTTCTTC
TRBV27,TRBJ2-7,14,-,TRBD2,CASSLLAGGYEQYF,TGTGCCAGCAGTTTACTAGCGGGAGGGTACGAGCAGTACTTC
TRBV7-9,TRBJ1-1,13,medium-sized,-,CASSSPANTEAFF,TGTGCCAGCAGCTCCCCCGCTAACACTGAAGCTTTCTTT
TRBV27,TRBJ1-6,13,-,-,CASSLGGRSPLHF,TGTGCCAGCAGTCTCGGGGGCCGATCACCCCTCCACTTT
TRBV4-3,TRBJ2-7,16,few,-,CASSQGVGQVAYEQYF,TGCGCCAGCAGCCAAGGTGTCGGGCAGGTGGCCTACGAGCAGTACTTC
TRBV9,TRBJ2-2,17,-,TRBD2,CASSGRLSGGPTGELFF,TGTGCCAGCAGCGGGCGACTTAGCGGGGGCCCGACCGGGGAGCTGTTTTTT
TRBV5-1,TRBJ2-7,13,-,TRBD1,CASSLRTGERKYF,TGCGCCAGCAGCTTGCGGACAGGGGAACGTAAGTACTTC
TRBV19,TRBJ2-3,14,few,-,CASSSGAWADTQYF,TGTGCCAGTAGTTCGGGGGCATGGGCAGATACGCAGTATTTT
TRBV6-1,TRBJ2-7,11,-,-,CAIVRGHEQYF,TGTGCTATAGTAAGGGGCCACGAGCAGTACTTC
TRBV7-9,TRBJ2-2,16,few,TRBD1,CASSQDSTGDTGELFF,TGCGCCAGCAGCCAAGACTCGACAGGGGACACCGGGGAGCTGTTTTTT
TRBV7-3,TRBJ2-2,15,once,TRBD1,CASSPTGGDTGELFF,TGTGCCAGCAGCCCGACAGGGGGGGACACCGGGGAGCTGTTTTTT
TRBV7-9,TRBJ2-7,17,-,TRBD1,CASSPGTGGAPSYEQYF,TGTGCCAGCAGTCCCGGGACAGGGGGCGCCCCCTCCTACGAGCAGTACTTC
TRBV7-9,TRBJ2-2,16,-,-,CASSSEGGSLTGELFF,TGTGCCAGCAGCTCTGAAGGGGGGTCTTTGACCGGGGAGCTGTTTTTT
TRBV27,TRBJ2-1,15,-,TRBD2,CASSAGTSSYNEQFF,TGTGCCAGCAGCGCCGGGACTAGCTCCTACAATGAGCAGTTCTTC
TRBV4-3,TRBJ1-5,19,-,TRBD1,CASSQDRRARGRDNQPQHF,TGCGCCAGCAGCCAAGACCGGAGGGCCAGGGGGAGGGATAATCAGCCCCAGCATTTT
TRBV18,TRBJ1-6,15,-,TRBD1,CASSPGTAYNSPLHF,TGTGCCAGCTCACCCGGGACAGCCTATAATTCACCCCTCCACTTT
TRBV21-1,TRBJ2-1,14,medium-sized,-,CASSKLRPRHEQFF,TGTGCCAGCAGCAAATTACGGCCTCGGCATGAGCAGTTCTTC
TRBV7-6,TRBJ2-3,18,-,TRBD2,CASSLLAGGLLVTDTQYF,TGTGCCAGCAGCTTACTAGCGGGGGGCCTCCTGGTCACAGATACGCAGTATTTT
TRBV27,TRBJ2-1,12,-,-,CASSFRGNEQFF,TGTGCCAGCAGTTTCAGGGGAAATGAGCAGTTCTTC
TRBV5-4,TRBJ2-5,15,-,-,CASRLRGASQETQYF,TGTGCCAGCAGATTGAGGGGTGCTTCCCAAGAGACCCAGTACTTC
TRBV7-9,TRBJ2-7,12,-,TRBD1,CASSDRAHEQYF,TGTGCCAGCAGTGACAGGGCCCACGAGCAGTACTTC
TRBV7-9,TRBJ2-2,17,-,-,CALHVTPGHANTGELFF,TGTGCATTACATGTGACCCCGGGACATGCGAACACCGGGGAGCTGTTTTTT